This T cell receptor beta chain was documented in a study of CD8+CD57+ T cells in acquired aplastic anemia. General study findings and limits: No significant patient-versus-control difference appeared in CD8+ Simpson's diversity.

CDR1 is DFQATT, CDR2 SNEGSKA, per germline (reference sequence). With 3 bases clipped from V and 0 bases from J, the junction kept 3 bases outside the gene matches. The CDR3 has 14 amino acids. In regard to this clonotype: Its antigen is as yet unknown.

For sequencing, patients were chosen who had shown expansion of CD8+CD57+ cells by flow cytometry. Each patient carried a diagnosis of severe acquired aplastic anemia. Genomic DNA templated the TCR beta VDJ and CDR3 profiling. MiXCR, applied by TCRdb to the reads, yields one record per CDR3 protein. The sample contains 170,000 or so distinct CDR3 sequences, 40% to 60% of which appear only once. The clonotype originates from a human donor with aplastic anemia. The sequenced sample was sorted CD4+, CD8+, or CD8+CD57+ T cells (not recorded which) from PBMCs. The chain has TRBV20-1 and TRBJ1-1; TRBD1 matches at 8 bases. CDR3 sequence reads: CSASRTGMNTEAFF. As DNA, the CDR3 is TGCAGTGCTAGTCGGACAGGGATGAACACTGAAGCTTTCTTT.